The 10 T cell receptor beta chains below were found in one sample sequenced in a study of blood T cell repertoires in COVID-19. Sequencing used immunoSEQ multiplex PCR; TCRdb keeps in-frame clones, though not all of them. The sample includes about 190,000 clones, around 82% of them seen just once. Sequences were obtained from PBMCs or T cells enriched from blood (not recorded which). Receptors originate from a woman aged 45-65 years with acute COVID-19.

The chain links TRBV19 to TRBJ1-2, with D maybe TRBD1 (5 bases). Between the trimmed V and J ends, which lost 3 bases and 2 bases, there was a span of 13 bases. Germline lookup yields CDR1 LNHDA and CDR2 SQIVND (reference sequence). This CDR3 has 15 residues. CDR3 in amino acids: CASSIDWTLNYGYTF. CDR3 nucleotides: TGTGCCAGTAGTATCGACTGGACACTGAACTATGGCTACACCTTC.

J is TRBJ1-1 and V is TRBV11-2; maybe TRBD1 (5 bases). The CDR3 spans 13 residues. The germline V and J ends were trimmed by 1 base and 5 bases, with 8 bases remaining between them. Germline CDR1 is SGHAT and CDR2 is FQNNGV. The CDR3 loop is CASSLVGGTEAFF. DNA of the CDR3: TGTGCCAGCAGCTTAGTCGGGGGAACTGAAGCTTTCTTT.

The rearrangement joins TRBV29-1 to TRBJ1-5; 8 bases match TRBD1. Trimming at V came to 6 bases and at J to 0 bases, leaving 4 bases not matched to a gene. CDR3 size: 14 residues. Germline V lookup: CDR1 SQVTM, CDR2 ANQGSEA. The CDR3, as DNA: TGCAGCGTCCGGACAGGGAATAGCAATCAGCCCCAGCATTTT. Its protein is CSVRTGNSNQPQHF.

V gene TRBV7-8 combines with J gene TRBJ2-2; D possibly corresponds to TRBD2 (5 bases). Germline values: CDR1 SGHVS, CDR2 FQNEAQ. With 7 bases removed from V and 4 bases from J, the gap between germline ends came to 16 bases. There are 15 residues in the CDR3. The CDR3 coding sequence is TGTGCCAGCAATCCCCCTGGACTCTCCACCGGGGAGCTGTTTTTT. Its translation is CASNPPGLSTGELFF.

The chain recombines TRBV18 with TRBJ1-2; TRBD1 agrees at 8 bases. Unmatched junction bases numbered 8, after V lost 3 bases and J lost 8 bases. The germline CDR1 and CDR2 sequences are KGHSH and LQKENI. The CDR3 runs to 14 residues. The CDR3 nucleotides are TGTGCCAGCTCACCTTCAGGGGGCGCGGTGGGCTACACCTTC. Translated, it gives CASSPSGGAVGYTF. Filled out from reference TRBV18 and TRBJ1-2, the complete variable domain reads NAGVMQNPRHLVRRRGQEARLRCSPMKGHSHVYWYRQLPEEGLKFMVYLQKENIIDESGMPKERFSAEFPKEGPSILRIQQVVRGDSAAYFCASSPSGGAVGYTFGSGTRLTVV.

J is TRBJ2-3 and V is TRBV5-1; 9 bases fit TRBD1. The germline V gene has CDR1 SGHRS and CDR2 YFSETQ. J gave up 3 bases and V 0 bases, and 5 bases lay outside the gene matches. The CDR3 runs to 16 residues. The CDR3 reads CASSLGGQGPTDTQYF. The CDR3 nucleotides are TGCGCCAGCAGCTTGGGGGGACAGGGTCCAACAGATACGCAGTATTTT.

The rearrangement links TRBV14 to TRBJ1-1, with D perhaps matching TRBD1 (5 bases). Germline CDR1 SGHDN, CDR2 FVKESK. This CDR3 contains 16 residues. With 4 bases removed from V and 4 bases from J, the gap between germline ends came to 19 bases. The CDR3 sequence: CASSLIRGGRITEAFF. For the CDR3, the DNA is TGTGCCAGCAGCCTTATTAGGGGAGGGAGGATCACTGAAGCTTTCTTT.

The chain links TRBV7-2 to TRBJ1-4; 11 bases map to TRBD1. The CDR3 is made up of 16 amino acids. Looked up from germline, CDR1 is SGHTA and CDR2 is FQGNSA. After removal of 0 bases from V and 7 bases from J, the junction contained 4 bases not matched to a gene. Written as DNA, the CDR3 is TGTGCCAGCAGCTTAGCTTCGGGACAGGGGGGTGAAAAACTGTTTTTT. Translating it yields CASSLASGQGGEKLFF.

This rearrangement joins TRBV3-1 (or the pseudogene TRBV3-2) to TRBJ1-3; D might be TRBD1 (6 bases). This CDR3 region has 14 residues. The V gene's germline CDR1 is LGHDT and CDR2 YNNKEL (reference sequence). Trimming removed 1 base from V and 5 bases from J, with 9 bases in between. The CDR3 coding sequence is TGTGCCAGCAGCCAAGGAGGACAGCGAAACACCATATATTTT. It codes for CASSQGGQRNTIYF.

The chain has TRBV4-3 and TRBJ2-7; the D gene is possibly TRBD2 (6 bases). Trimming removed 3 bases from V and 6 bases from J, with 21 bases in between. The CDR3 has 16 residues. The germline V gene encodes CDR1 LGHNA and CDR2 YSLEER. CDR3 loop: CASSHPGSKKAGEQYV. The CDR3, as DNA: TGCGCCAGCAGCCACCCCGGGAGCAAAAAGGCGGGCGAGCAGTACGTC.